The 4 T cell receptor beta chains below all came from one sample that was sequenced in a study of blood T cell repertoires in COVID-19. The protocol was immunoSEQ multiplex PCR, while the TCRdb copy is restricted to in-frame clones and leaves out a portion. The sample consists of around 70,000 clones, around 87% of them appearing once. The sequencing sample was made of peripheral blood. The source is a man aged 45-65 years with active COVID-19.

This chain joins TRBV6-1 and TRBJ1-6, with D unresolved. The V and J ends lost 0 bases and 1 base respectively, with 7 bases between them. The CDR3 covers 16 residues. Germline CDR1 reads MNHNS; CDR2 reads SASEGT. The CDR3 nucleotides read TGTGCCAGCAGTGAAGCACATCCTTCCTATAATTCACCCCTCCACTTT. It codes for CASSEAHPSYNSPLHF.

This chain links TRBV5-1 with TRBJ1-6; TRBD1 aligns across 9 bases. The ends lost 4 bases at V and 10 bases at J; junction bases unmatched: 9. Per the germline V gene, CDR1 is SGHRS and CDR2 is YFSETQ. The CDR3 loop spans 15 amino acids. In DNA, the CDR3 is TGCGCCAGCAGCCACCCTGACAGGGGGTCGTCACCCCTCCACTTT. Translated: CASSHPDRGSSPLHF.

The chain uses TRBV6-5 and TRBJ2-1; 9 bases are shared with TRBD2. This CDR3 has 15 amino acids. Per germline, CDR1 MNHEY and CDR2 SVGAGI. J gave up 2 bases and V 9 bases, and 8 bases lay outside the gene matches. For the CDR3, the DNA is TGTGCCAGTAGACTAGCGGCGCTGACCTACAATGAGCAGTTCTTC. Translating it yields CASRLAALTYNEQFF.

This chain links TRBV11-2 with TRBJ2-5; D is unresolved. CDR3 length: 12 residues. Germline-derived CDR1 and CDR2 are SGHAT and FQNNGV. V gave up 5 bases and J gave up 1 base, with 5 bases separating them. Written as DNA, the CDR3 is TGTGCCAGCAGCCCCAGCCAAGAGACCCAGTACTTC. It translates to CASSPSQETQYF.